These 22 T cell receptor beta chains originate from one sample sequenced in a study of human T cells and chemical hapten exposure. Time point described: patch test 3, about 24 weeks after DPC sensitization. The treatment is: therapeutic diphenylcyclopropenone sensitization with weekly scalp DPC. Each CDR3 protein is one row after TCRdb ran MiXCR on the RACE reads. The table has 150,000 to 200,000 distinct CDR3 sequences, 20% to 25% seen once; the top ten hold roughly 2.3%. The material sequenced was whole blood, taken in connection with sensitization to the hapten diphenylcyclopropenone (DPC). These receptor sequences come from a middle-aged woman with alopecia areata. Some clones in this sample may be carry-over from other donors' samples.

This clonotype was recorded many times. The chain carries TRBV5-1 and TRBJ1-1; the D is unclear. This CDR3 is built from 13 residues. Trimming removed 5 bases at V and 4 bases at J, with 12 bases between. Germline CDR1 reads SGHRS; CDR2 reads YFSETQ. The CDR3 coding sequence is TGCGCCAGCAGTGAACTTTGGGGCACTGAAGCTTTCTTT. Its translation: CASSELWGTEAFF.

The chain recombines TRBV28 with TRBJ2-1, with 8 bases identical to TRBD2. The V gene's germline CDR1 is MDHEN and CDR2 SYDVKM. This CDR3 spans 16 amino acids. Trimming took 2 bases from V and 3 from J; bases not matched to a gene: 6. In DNA form, the CDR3 reads TGTGCCAGCAGTTTAGGTCTAGCGGGCGACTACAATGAGCAGTTCTTC. Its protein is CASSLGLAGDYNEQFF.

This clonotype was seen at least ten times. V gene TRBV12-3 or TRBV12-4 combines with J gene TRBJ2-4; 7 bases fit TRBD1. V lost 5 bases to trimming and J lost 6 bases; unmatched junction nucleotides: 4. The length of the CDR3 is 13 residues. CDR3 nucleotide sequence: TGTGCCAGCAGTCGACAGGGACCAAACATTCAGTACTTC. It is translated as CASSRQGPNIQYF.

This clonotype was seen more than once but under ten times. This chain links TRBV6-5 with TRBJ1-5, with 9 bases matching TRBD1. The CDR3 loop spans 14 amino acids. CDR1 and CDR2 (germline): MNHEY, SVGAGI. V was pared by 6 bases and J by 4 bases, with 4 bases of the junction left unmatched. Here the CDR3 DNA reads TGTGCCAGCAGCCGGACAGGGGCAAATCAGCCCCAGCATTTT. Amino acid sequence: CASSRTGANQPQHF.

This clonotype was seen a single time. V usage is TRBV3-1 and J usage is TRBJ1-3; D may be TRBD1 (6 bases). CDR1 is LGHDT, CDR2 YNNKEL, per germline (reference sequence). The CDR3 runs to 17 residues. Trimming removed 4 bases at V and 2 bases at J, with 18 bases between. CDR3 nucleotides: TGTGCCAGCAGCCCGGTCTATCCAGGGGCGACTGGAAACACCATATATTTT. Residues: CASSPVYPGATGNTIYF. Supplemented by reference TRBV3-1 and TRBJ1-3, the full variable domain reads DTAVSQTPKYLVTQMGNDKSIKCEQNLGHDTMYWYKQDSKKFLKIMFSYNNKELIINETVPNRFSPKSPDKAHLNLHINSLELGDSAVYFCASSPVYPGATGNTIYFGEGSWLTVV.

This clonotype occurred a few times. This rearrangement joins TRBV6-5 to TRBJ1-2; 8 nucleotides match TRBD1. The trim removed 5 bases at V and 6 bases at J, leaving 11 bases unmatched. The CDR3 sequence is 15 residues long. The germline CDR1 and CDR2 sequences are MNHEY and SVGAGI. CDR3 DNA sequence: TGTGCCAGCAGTGAAAGCGGCAGGGGGCAGAATGGCTACACCTTC. Its protein product is CASSESGRGQNGYTF.

The chain links TRBV29-1 to TRBJ1-1; a possible D gene is TRBD1 (5 bases). The CDR3 is made up of 11 amino acids. Trimming shortened V by 6 bases and J by 6 bases, and 11 bases separated the two germline ends. CDR1 is SQVTM and CDR2 is ANQGSEA in the germline V gene. The CDR3 here is CSVARGSEAFF. The CDR3, as DNA: TGCAGCGTCGCTAGGGGCTCTGAAGCTTTCTTT.

The V and J genes are TRBV7-2 and TRBJ1-2, with 12 bases lining up with TRBD1. Germline CDR1 reads SGHTA; CDR2 reads FQGNSA. V was pared by 8 bases and J by 3 bases, with 13 bases of the junction left unmatched. The CDR3 length is 17 residues. The CDR3 sequence: CASSEGTGGMWDYGYTF. DNA for the CDR3: TGTGCCAGCTCCGAAGGGACAGGGGGCATGTGGGACTATGGCTACACCTTC.

The CDR3 coding sequence is TGCAGCGTTGATGAGGGAGGTTCCTACGAGCAGTACTTC. This translates into CSVDEGGSYEQYF. The chain is built from TRBV29-1 and TRBJ2-7, with D tentatively TRBD2 (6 bases). The V gene's germline CDR1 is SQVTM and CDR2 ANQGSEA. The CDR3 has 13 residues. Trimming stripped 3 bases from V and 1 base from J, with 10 bases between.

In its sample, this clonotype was seen many times. CDR3 in DNA: TGTGCCAGCAGCTCCAGGGGGGGGACTCATGAGCAGTTCTTC. This codes for CASSSRGGTHEQFF. The rearrangement joins TRBV7-3 to TRBJ2-1; the D gene could be TRBD1 or TRBD2 (7 bases each). The CDR3 runs to 14 residues. Trimming cost V 4 bases and J 8 bases, with 15 bases left between them. The germline CDR1 and CDR2 sequences are SGHTA and FQGTGA. The entire variable domain, with the rest obtained from reference TRBV7-3 and TRBJ2-1, is as follows: GAGVSQTPSNKVTEKGKYVELRCDPISGHTALYWYRQSLGQGPEFLIYFQGTGAADDSGLPNDRFFAVRPEGSVSTLKIQRTERGDSAVYLCASSSRGGTHEQFFGPGTRLTVL.

This clonotype was picked up a small number of times. The V gene is TRBV6-6, the J gene TRBJ2-7; 8 bases are shared with TRBD1. This CDR3 is 18 amino acids long. Trimming removed 8 bases from V and 2 bases from J; junction bases left unmatched: 20. Germline V gene data show CDR1 as MNHNY and CDR2 as SVGAGI (reference sequence). The CDR3 sequence is CASSSGRGLLLGAYEQYF. The DNA of the CDR3 is TGTGCCAGCTCCTCCGGCAGGGGGCTTCTTTTAGGGGCCTACGAGCAGTACTTC.

This chain connects TRBV28 to TRBJ2-7, with TRBD1 identical over 7 bases. Looked up from germline, CDR1 is MDHEN and CDR2 is SYDVKM. The CDR3 spans 14 residues. V gave up 8 bases and J gave up 0 bases; unmatched junction bases: 7. CDR3 loop: CASEVGTDSYEQYF. The CDR3 nucleotides are TGTGCCAGCGAGGTAGGGACAGACTCCTACGAGCAGTACTTC.

The chain is built from TRBV10-3 and TRBJ2-7; TRBD1 is a possible D gene (6 bases). V shed 10 bases and J shed 2 bases, with 15 bases lying between them. Germline V gives CDR1 ENHRY, CDR2 SYGVKD. The CDR3 consists of 13 residues. The CDR3 coding sequence is TGTGCCACCCGGGACACCAGCCCCTACGAGCAGTACTTC. This encodes CATRDTSPYEQYF.

There are a few counts of this clonotype. The chain joins TRBV27 to TRBJ1-2; 8 nucleotides match TRBD1. This CDR3 is built from 14 residues. The germline CDR1 and CDR2 sequences are MNHEY and SMNVEV (reference sequence). The J segment lost 1 base and the V segment lost 8 bases, leaving 6 bases of the junction unmatched. The CDR3 protein is CASARTGLNYGYTF. The CDR3 nucleotides are TGTGCCAGCGCCCGGACAGGGCTTAACTATGGCTACACCTTC.

The table lists this clonotype with a few counts. The chain uses TRBV29-1 and TRBJ2-7, with D possibly being TRBD2 (6 bases). The CDR3 sequence is 13 residues long. V was cut by 3 bases and J by 4 bases, with 13 bases left in between. Germline-derived CDR1 and CDR2 are SQVTM and ANQGSEA. CDR3 bases: TGCAGCGTTGATCCCGGGCGGGGATACGAGCAGTACTTC. Translation gives CSVDPGRGYEQYF.

This clonotype was seen at least ten times. The chain combines TRBV10-3 with TRBJ2-7, with TRBD1 matching over 10 bases. Germline-derived CDR1 and CDR2 are ENHRY and SYGVKD. J was trimmed by 0 bases and V by 6 bases; bases with no gene match: 2. The CDR3 has 14 amino acids. The CDR3 sequence: CAISGTGVSYEQYF. The CDR3 region has the DNA TGTGCCATCAGCGGGACAGGGGTCTCCTACGAGCAGTACTTC.

Only a few counts were recorded for this clonotype. V is TRBV29-1 and J is TRBJ2-3, with TRBD2 matching 10 bases. Germline V gene data show CDR1 as SQVTM and CDR2 as ANQGSEA. CDR3 length equals 15 residues. The V segment lost 1 base and the J segment 4 bases; nucleotides outside the gene matches: 5. For the CDR3, the DNA is TGCAGCGTTGAAGTGCTAGCGGGAGCCTCAGATACGCAGTATTTT. It specifies CSVEVLAGASDTQYF.

In the case of this clonotype: Being one base from a much bigger clone, this may be a read error. The chain carries TRBV29-1 and TRBJ2-4; D could derive from TRBD1 or TRBD2 (5 bases each). This CDR3 region has 14 residues. CDR1 is SQVTM, CDR2 ANQGSEA, per germline. Between the trimmed V and J ends, which lost 4 bases and 6 bases, there was a span of 16 bases. For the CDR3, the DNA is TGCAGCGTTGGAGGGGTGGGAGAACTAAACATTCAGTACTTC. Encoded protein: CSVGGVGELNIQYF.

Comment on this clonotype: Sequence at one end of the junction differs from germline and may be a read error. This sequence joins TRBV20-1 and TRBJ1-5; TRBD1 aligns across 11 bases. Looked up from germline, CDR1 is DFQATT and CDR2 is SNEGSKA (reference sequence). This CDR3 spans 14 amino acids. The CDR3 DNA reads TGCAGTGCCCGGACAGGGGGCGGCAATCAGCCCCATCATTTT. Protein sequence: CSARTGGGNQPHHF.

The CDR3 spells CASSPGIGNYGYTF. CDR3 sequence (DNA): TGTGCCAGCAGCCCAGGGATTGGAAACTATGGCTACACCTTC. The chain recombines TRBV7-2 with TRBJ1-2; weak D call: TRBD1 (5 bases). Germline-derived CDR1 and CDR2 are SGHTA and FQGNSA. The CDR3 is made up of 14 amino acids. V was trimmed by 5 bases and J by 2 bases, leaving 12 bases between them.

This clonotype was found many times. The CDR3 DNA reads TGTGCCAGTAGTGCGGGACTGGCTAGGGGTACGCAGTATTTT. Its translation: CASSAGLARGTQYF. The chain combines TRBV19 with TRBJ2-3; TRBD2 might be the D (6 bases). Germline values: CDR1 LNHDA, CDR2 SQIVND (reference sequence). This CDR3 has 14 residues. V was trimmed by 5 bases and J by 8 bases, leaving 17 bases between them. The variable domain in full, completed from reference TRBV19 and TRBJ2-3, reads DGGITQSPKYLFRKEGQNVTLSCEQNLNHDAMYWYRQDPGQGLRLIYYSQIVNDFQKGDIAEGYSVSREKKESFPLTVTSAQKNPTAFYLCASSAGLARGTQYFGPGTRLTVL.

The chain joins TRBV20-1 to TRBJ1-5, with 7 bases identical to TRBD1. The CDR3 spans 16 residues. Germline lookup yields CDR1 DFQATT and CDR2 SNEGSKA (reference sequence). Unmatched junction bases numbered 8, after V lost 3 bases and J lost 0 bases. As DNA, the CDR3 is TGCAGTGCTAGTGAGACAGGGCCTTATAGCAATCAGCCCCAGCATTTT. Translating gives CSASETGPYSNQPQHF.